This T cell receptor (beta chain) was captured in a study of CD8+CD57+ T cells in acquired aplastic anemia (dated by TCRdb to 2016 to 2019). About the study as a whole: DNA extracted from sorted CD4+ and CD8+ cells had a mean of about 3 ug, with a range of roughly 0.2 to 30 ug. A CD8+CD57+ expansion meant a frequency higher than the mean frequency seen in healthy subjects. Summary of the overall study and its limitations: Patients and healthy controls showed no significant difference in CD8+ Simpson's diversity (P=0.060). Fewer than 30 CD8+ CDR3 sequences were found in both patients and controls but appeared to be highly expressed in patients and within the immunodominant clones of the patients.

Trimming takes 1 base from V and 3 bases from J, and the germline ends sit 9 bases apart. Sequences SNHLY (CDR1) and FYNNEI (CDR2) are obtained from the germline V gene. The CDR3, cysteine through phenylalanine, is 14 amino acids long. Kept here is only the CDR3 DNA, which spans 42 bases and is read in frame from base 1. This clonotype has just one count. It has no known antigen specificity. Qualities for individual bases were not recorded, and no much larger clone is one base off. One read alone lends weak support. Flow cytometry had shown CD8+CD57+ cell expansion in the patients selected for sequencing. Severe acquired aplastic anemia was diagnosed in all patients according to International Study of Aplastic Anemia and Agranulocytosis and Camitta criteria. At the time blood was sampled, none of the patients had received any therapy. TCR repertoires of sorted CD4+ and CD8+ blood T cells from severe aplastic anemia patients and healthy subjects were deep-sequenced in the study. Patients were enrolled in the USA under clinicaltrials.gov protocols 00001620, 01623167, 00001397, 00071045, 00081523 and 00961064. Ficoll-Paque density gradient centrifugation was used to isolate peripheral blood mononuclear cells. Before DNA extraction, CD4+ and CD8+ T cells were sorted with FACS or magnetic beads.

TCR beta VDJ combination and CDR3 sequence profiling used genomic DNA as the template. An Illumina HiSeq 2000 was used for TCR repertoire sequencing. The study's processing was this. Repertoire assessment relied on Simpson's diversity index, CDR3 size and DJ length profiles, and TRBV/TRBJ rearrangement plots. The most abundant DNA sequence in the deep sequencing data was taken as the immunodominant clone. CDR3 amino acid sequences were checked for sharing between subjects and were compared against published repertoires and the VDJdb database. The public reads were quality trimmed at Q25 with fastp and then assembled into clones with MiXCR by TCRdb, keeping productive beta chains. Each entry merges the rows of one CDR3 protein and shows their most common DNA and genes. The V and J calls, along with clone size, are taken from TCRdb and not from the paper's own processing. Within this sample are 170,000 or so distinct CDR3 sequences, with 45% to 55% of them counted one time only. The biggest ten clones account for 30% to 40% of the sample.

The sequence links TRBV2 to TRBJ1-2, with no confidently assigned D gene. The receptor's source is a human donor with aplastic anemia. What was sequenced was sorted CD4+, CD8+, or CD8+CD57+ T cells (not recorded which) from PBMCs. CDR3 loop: CASSEDKSYYGYTF. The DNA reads TGTGCCAGCAGTGAAGACAAATCATACTATGGCTACACCTTC.